Following are 18 T cell receptor beta chains from one sample sequenced in a study of patients and donors after allogeneic stem cell transplantation. TCRdb ran MiXCR on the RT-PCR reads and lists one entry per CDR3 protein. The sample records fewer than 180,000 distinct CDR3 sequences, about a third being singletons. Sequencing was carried out using blood, either unsorted or a sorted T cell fraction (not recorded which). The receptors shown here come from a human donor who was either an allogeneic HSCT recipient or a stem cell or donor lymphocyte infusion donor (not recorded which). It is not recorded whose cells these are; they may come from a transplant donor.

This clonotype was recorded a few times. The gene calls are TRBV6-6 and TRBJ1-2, with a weak D call TRBD1 (6 bases). The CDR3 contains 14 residues. CDR1 and CDR2 from the germline V gene are MNHNY and SVGAGI (reference sequence). Trimming removed 2 bases at V and 3 bases at J, with 10 bases between. The CDR3 bases are TGTGCCAGCAGTTACGGGACATTGGACTATGGCTACACCTTC. Its protein product is CASSYGTLDYGYTF.

The DNA for the CDR3 is TGTGCCAGCACCAACCCCTCGGGGCTAGCGGGGGACACGCAGTATTTT. It encodes CASTNPSGLAGDTQYF. This chain links TRBV13 with TRBJ2-3; TRBD2 aligns across 10 bases. Germline CDR1 and CDR2: PRHDT and FYEKMQ (reference sequence). This CDR3 contains 16 residues. V trimming: 7 bases; J trimming: 9 bases; junction bases outside the gene matches: 16.

The chain uses TRBV7-9 and TRBJ1-1; D is undetermined. The CDR3 loop spans 11 amino acids. Germline V gene lookup returns CDR1 SEHNR and CDR2 FQNEAQ (reference sequence). V was clipped by 4 bases and J by 8 bases, with 8 bases between them. CDR3 sequence reads: CASSYFVEAFF. The CDR3 bases are TGTGCCAGCAGCTACTTTGTCGAAGCTTTCTTT.

This clonotype showed up just a few times. V usage is TRBV9 and J usage is TRBJ1-1; no clear D. This CDR3 region has 16 residues. Trimming left V 0 bases short and J 0 bases short, with 12 bases between. The germline CDR1 and CDR2 sequences are SGDLS and YYNGEE. Written as DNA, the CDR3 is TGTGCCAGCAGCGTAGCCCCTACGACGGTGAACACTGAAGCTTTCTTT. Its translation: CASSVAPTTVNTEAFF.

This chain links TRBV27 with TRBJ1-4; perhaps TRBD1 as D (5 bases). The CDR3 length is 15 residues. Trimming removed 7 bases at V and 3 bases at J, with 15 bases between. From germline, CDR1 is MNHEY and CDR2 SMNVEV (reference sequence). CDR3 residues: CASTIFGGANEKLFF. The CDR3 DNA follows: TGTGCCAGCACCATTTTCGGGGGAGCTAATGAAAAACTGTTTTTT.

This clonotype occurred a few times. The chain joins TRBV7-2 to TRBJ2-3, with 8 bases identical to TRBD2. The germline V gene has CDR1 SGHTA and CDR2 FQGNSA. The J segment lost 1 base and the V segment lost 5 bases, leaving 2 bases of the junction unmatched. This CDR3 is 14 amino acids long. The CDR3 sequence is CASSERGRTDTQYF. The CDR3 coding sequence is TGTGCCAGCAGCGAGCGGGGGCGCACAGATACGCAGTATTTT. The full variable domain, with the rest looked up from reference TRBV7-2 and TRBJ2-3, is GAGVSQSPSNKVTEKGKDVELRCDPISGHTALYWYRQSLGQGLEFLIYFQGNSAPDKSGLPSDRFSAERTGGSVSTLTIQRTQQEDSAVYLCASSERGRTDTQYFGPGTRLTVL.

The V call is TRBV5-1, the J call TRBJ2-3; tentatively, D is TRBD2 (6 bases). The V end was cut by 7 bases, the J end by 2 bases, with 14 bases between. Germline V gene sequence: CDR1 SGHRS, CDR2 YFSETQ. There are 14 residues in the CDR3. Here the CDR3 DNA reads TGCGCCAGCCCCCGGGACTCCTACACAGATACGCAGTATTTT. It is translated as CASPRDSYTDTQYF.

As concerns this clonotype: This is likely a read error, given that the CDR3 carries no conserved phenylalanine or tryptophan at its end. The gene calls are TRBV6-1 and TRBJ1-3; D ambiguous. The CDR3 runs 10 residues. The V and J ends lost 8 bases and 5 bases respectively, with 4 bases between them. Germline V gives CDR1 MNHNS, CDR2 SASEGT. The CDR3 sequence: CASWRNTIYL. CDR3 DNA sequence: TGTGCCAGCTGGAGAAACACCATATATTTG.

This clonotype showed up just a few times. V and J are TRBV7-2 and TRBJ2-3; D unclear. V lost 1 base and J 3 bases, leaving 5 bases between the germline ends. CDR3 length: 13 amino acids. CDR1 is SGHTA and CDR2 is FQGNSA in the germline V gene. The CDR3 sequence: CASSLEQTDTQYF. The CDR3 coding sequence is TGTGCCAGCAGCTTAGAGCAAACAGATACGCAGTATTTT.

V is TRBV12-3 or TRBV12-4 and J is TRBJ1-4; no clear D gene. With 8 bases removed from V and 2 bases from J, the gap between germline ends came to 15 bases. The CDR3 sequence is 15 residues long. CDR3 sequence (DNA): TGTGCCAGCCCCCTGGGCGGGTTTACTAATGAAAAACTGTTTTTT. Its protein product is CASPLGGFTNEKLFF.

This clonotype was observed a handful of times. This chain joins TRBV12-3 or TRBV12-4 and TRBJ1-1; 9 nucleotides align to TRBD1. The CDR3 loop spans 15 amino acids. The ends lost 7 bases at V and 1 base at J; junction bases unmatched: 7. CDR3 protein: CASTWTGARNTEAFF. The CDR3 bases are TGTGCCAGCACCTGGACAGGGGCAAGGAACACTGAAGCTTTCTTT.

This chain connects TRBV19 to TRBJ2-2, with 8 positions matching TRBD1. The CDR3 runs to 15 residues. Germline CDR1 is LNHDA and CDR2 is SQIVND (reference sequence). With V trimmed by 3 bases and J by 2 bases, 2 bases remained unmatched. The CDR3 spells CASSIRGPNTGELFF. CDR3 bases: TGTGCCAGTAGTATCAGGGGGCCTAACACCGGGGAGCTGTTTTTT.

The genes are TRBV12-3 or TRBV12-4 and TRBJ2-1, with D uncertain. The CDR3 consists of 11 residues. Trimming left V 6 bases short and J 6 bases short, with 6 bases between. CDR3 region: CASRVVNEQFF. Written as DNA, the CDR3 is TGTGCCAGCAGGGTAGTCAATGAGCAGTTCTTC.

This clonotype occurred a few times. The chain has TRBV9 and TRBJ1-4; 9 bases agree with TRBD1. The V gene's germline CDR1 is SGDLS and CDR2 YYNGEE. The CDR3 has 15 amino acids. Germline trimming cut 0 bases from V and 10 bases from J; bases unmatched to any gene: 7. The CDR3 sequence is CASSVDRGQGGKLFF. CDR3 bases: TGTGCCAGCAGCGTAGATCGGGGACAGGGCGGAAAACTGTTTTTT. Variable domain in full (rest from reference TRBV9 and TRBJ1-4): DSGVTQTPKHLITATGQRVTLRCSPRSGDLSVYWYQQSLDQGLQFLIQYYNGEERAKGNILERFSAQQFPDLHSELNLSSLELGDSALYFCASSVDRGQGGKLFFGSGTQLSVL.

This clonotype was counted ten times or more. The junction departs from germline at one end; a sequencing error may be responsible. The V call is TRBV5-1, the J call TRBJ1-2; tentatively, D is TRBD1 (5 bases). The CDR3 spans 16 residues. Germline V gene lookup returns CDR1 SGHRS and CDR2 YFSETQ. CDR3 loop: CASRLGPRSSGYGYTF. CDR3 DNA sequence: TGCGCCAGCAGGTTGGGGCCTAGAAGTTCTGGGTATGGCTACACCTTC.

The chain recombines TRBV20-1 with TRBJ1-5; weak D call: TRBD1 (5 bases). Trimming shortened V by 3 bases and J by 0 bases, and 9 bases separated the two germline ends. Per germline, CDR1 DFQATT and CDR2 SNEGSKA (reference sequence). The CDR3 spans 14 residues. CDR3 DNA: TGCAGTGCTAGGATGGGACTTAGCAATCAGCCCCAGCATTTT. As protein: CSARMGLSNQPQHF.

The chain joins TRBV12-3 or TRBV12-4 to TRBJ1-2; the D gene is possibly TRBD1 (5 bases). This CDR3 is 14 amino acids long. Between the trimmed V and J ends, which lost 2 bases and 5 bases, there was a span of 12 bases. The CDR3: CASSLYSGEYGYTF. The CDR3 DNA follows: TGTGCCAGCAGTTTATACTCGGGGGAATATGGCTACACCTTC.

This clonotype was found a few times. This chain links TRBV20-1 with TRBJ1-3; D not certain. Germline V gene sequence: CDR1 DFQATT, CDR2 SNEGSKA (reference sequence). The CDR3 contains 15 residues. Trimming took off 3 bases at V and 0 bases at J, with 12 bases between the two ends. This CDR3 is CSARPVRSSGNTIYF. Here the CDR3 DNA reads TGCAGTGCTAGGCCTGTCCGCTCCTCTGGAAACACCATATATTTT.